This T cell receptor (beta chain) originates from a study of PD-1 blockade in classical Hodgkin lymphoma (dated by TCRdb to the early 2020s). Regarding the research as a whole: Nivolumab dosing was 3 mg/kg intravenously every 2 weeks, continuing until either disease progression or unacceptable toxicity. The study used TCR beta sequencing and CyTOF to define a peripheral blood immune signature of response to PD-1 blockade in classical Hodgkin lymphoma. Study-wide conclusions, independent of this receptor: Baseline diversity similar to that of newly diagnosed patients was observed in trial patients achieving complete response, whereas significantly lower diversity was observed in partial responders and progressors. The study was restricted to a single clinical trial cohort, and the causes of repertoire differences, possibly disease activity or prior therapy, were left undefined. Lower diversity was observed in patients in whom nivolumab was started less than 1 year after ASCT, and these patients were excluded from later analyses so that confounding by immune reconstitution would be avoided. By C4D1, a significant rise was seen in CD4+ TCR diversity but not in CD8+ TCR diversity (p=0.0027 vs p=0.16), and the rise was most apparent among complete responders (p=0.02). Newly diagnosed patients were reported to have lower baseline TCR diversity than healthy donors, and relapsed/refractory patients were reported to have lower baseline TCR diversity still.

Genomic DNA was isolated using the Qiagen DNeasy kit from unsorted PBMCs as well as from negatively selected CD4+ and CD8+ fractions. Amplification of TCR beta CDR3 regions was done by immunoSEQ multiplex PCR with primers that anneal to V and J segments. A synthetic immune receptor repertoire was used to minimize amplification bias, and remaining bias was computationally removed after sequencing. The authors processed their data as follows. Repertoire diversity was quantified as the Shannon entropy index using custom Python scripts. Unsorted, CD4+ and CD8+ repertoires were examined separately, except in combined analyses, for which CD4+ and CD8+ sequences were merged in silico. A clone counted as expanded when the clone's frequency after treatment rose at least 2-fold relative to C1D1, and clones undetected at baseline were given a pseudocount of 0.5. Singleton clones were defined as clones with 0 or 1 copy at C1D1, and non-singleton clones were defined as clones with 2 or more copies. Clones expanded in unsorted samples were assigned a CD4+, CD8+ or unknown annotation through matching of protein sequences in sorted samples from the same patient. Diversity changes from C1D1 to C4D1 were tested in paired samples using Wilcoxon tests. TCRdb's version of the immuneACCESS table is confined to in-frame rearrangements and falls short of the full clone set. An unresolved V gene accounts for under half of the shortfall where checked; the remainder is of unknown origin. The DNA gave D and trimming, while V, J and clone size come from that table. The sample includes roughly 11,000 clones, with approximately 81% observed a single time. The ten largest clones add up to 38% of the sample.

Reading the label with the study, this specimen's time point is: cycle 1 day 1 (C1D1), immediately before nivolumab initiation. All trial patients had relapsed after autologous stem cell transplantation, with cohorts A, B and C differing in prior brentuximab vedotin exposure. CD8+ T cells were purified from thawed PBMCs by magnetic negative selection with a Miltenyi CD8+ T cell isolation kit. The trial cohort comprised some 60 patients with relapsed/refractory classical Hodgkin lymphoma whose best overall responses were complete response, partial response or progressive disease. In the multi-cohort phase II CheckMate 205 trial, trial patients received single-agent nivolumab. An independent review committee assessed best overall response using the 2007 International Working Group response criteria. Trial PBMCs were obtained immediately prior to nivolumab initiation (C1D1) and on therapy at cycle 2 day 1 and cycle 4 day 1. After peripheral blood was drawn into 8 mL Vacutainer Cell Preparation Tubes, PBMCs were isolated by centrifugation and then cryopreserved. Purified CD4+ and CD8+ fractions were prepared only for cases where an additional PBMC sample was available. Magnetically labelled cells were removed on LS columns in a quadroMACS separator, and the flow-through was retained as the purified fraction.

This clone was seen a handful of times. The antigen this receptor binds is unknown. No base-level quality is on record; no much larger clone is a single base apart. Sequences MGHRA (CDR1) and YSYEKL (CDR2) are obtained from the germline V gene. For this chain, trimming is 1 base at the V end and 2 bases at the J end, and the number of junction bases without a gene match is 1. Reading from cysteine to phenylalanine, the CDR3 counts 15 amino acids. The entry retains the CDR3 DNA only, 45 bases that are in frame from base 1. This receptor was taken from a human donor with classical Hodgkin lymphoma. Here the chain combines TRBV4-1 and TRBJ2-1, and 8 junction bases match TRBD2. Sequences were derived from CD8+ T cells from blood, sampled at baseline. The DNA reads TGCGCCAGCAGCCAAGTAGCGGGGACCTACAATGAGCAGTTCTTC. Translated, this gives CASSQVAGTYNEQFF.